This T cell receptor (beta chain) was recorded in a study of response to subunit inactivated influenza vaccine. TCRdb passed the RT-PCR reads through MiXCR, listing each CDR3 protein once. The sample records around 650,000 distinct CDR3 sequences, about a sixth being singletons. This clonotype was counted only a few times. The target antigen is unknown. Notes on the study in general: The authors offered the suggestion that each seasonal influenza vaccination recruits few new T cells.

The CDR3 contains 16 residues. CDR1 is MNHEY and CDR2 is SMNVEV in the germline V gene (reference sequence). Losses at the gene ends were 5 bases for V and 0 bases for J; bases not matched to a gene: 6. The clonotype was recovered from a man aged 45-65 years who received an inactivated influenza vaccine. The starting material was PBMCs from blood, obtained approximately 12 days after vaccination. J is TRBJ2-1 and V is TRBV27; TRBD2 matches at 8 bases. CDR3 amino acids: CASSVIAGSSYNEQFF. As DNA, the CDR3 is TGTGCCAGCAGTGTTATAGCGGGGAGCTCCTACAATGAGCAGTTCTTC.